Following are 21 T cell receptor beta chains from one sample sequenced in a study of shared clonotypes between healthy human individuals. Produced via immunoSEQ multiplex PCR; TCRdb's table is partial and in-frame only. The table shows over a million clones, with 65% to 80% occurring only once. The sample taken for sequencing was memory CD4+ T cells sorted from blood. Subset noted: CD45RA-negative fraction. The receptor source for this set is a man aged 18 to 30 in good health.

V is TRBV6-1 and J is TRBJ2-2; 11 nucleotides align to TRBD1. The CDR3 consists of 15 residues. J gave up 3 bases and V 7 bases, and 4 bases lay outside the gene matches. Germline V gene sequence: CDR1 MNHNS, CDR2 SASEGT. Here the CDR3 DNA reads TGTGCCAGCAAAAAGGGACAGGGGGACACCGGGGAGCTGTTTTTT. Protein: CASKKGQGDTGELFF.

To note about this clone: The junction does not match germline at one end; this may be a read error. V gene TRBV7-7 combines with J gene TRBJ2-3, with D maybe TRBD1 (6 bases). The CDR3 is made up of 15 amino acids. Per the germline V gene, CDR1 is SSHAT and CDR2 is FNYEAQ (reference sequence). CDR3 protein: CASSLVGGWGDTQYF. CDR3 in DNA: TGTGCTAGCAGCTTAGTTGGGGGCTGGGGAGATACGCAGTATTTT.

In this sample, this clone turned up once. The chain has TRBV18 and TRBJ1-1; D may be TRBD1 (5 bases). Looked up from germline, CDR1 is KGHSH and CDR2 is LQKENI. Trimming left V 3 bases short and J 5 bases short, with 16 bases between. The CDR3 length is 15 residues. The chain's CDR3 is CASSPGRGAETEAFF. The DNA for the CDR3 is TGTGCCAGCTCACCGGGACGAGGGGCGGAGACTGAAGCTTTCTTT.

This clone has only one observation. The chain has TRBV5-1 and TRBJ2-5, with unresolved D. V gave up 4 bases and J gave up 0 bases, with 16 bases separating them. The CDR3 is 16 amino acids. The V gene's germline CDR1 is SGHRS and CDR2 YFSETQ. The CDR3 region has the DNA TGCGCCAGCAGCCCTACATACCTTGGAAACCAAGAGACCCAGTACTTC. Translation: CASSPTYLGNQETQYF.

The rearrangement uses TRBV10-2 and TRBJ2-7; 7 nucleotides align to TRBD1. With V trimmed by 4 bases and J by 5 bases, 5 bases remained unmatched. The CDR3 consists of 13 residues. Germline V CDR1 and CDR2: WSHSY, SAAADI. The CDR3 DNA reads TGCGCCAGCAGTGGACAGGGAAAGGACGAGCAGTACTTC. It translates to CASSGQGKDEQYF.

The chain combines TRBV27 with TRBJ1-6, with 7 bases lining up with TRBD1. CDR1 and CDR2 from the germline V gene are MNHEY and SMNVEV (reference sequence). This CDR3 comprises 15 residues. Germline trimming cut 5 bases from V and 9 bases from J; bases unmatched to any gene: 10. DNA for the CDR3: TGTGCCAGCAGTCCAAGACAGGGCGAAGGTTCACCCCTCCACTTT. This gives the protein CASSPRQGEGSPLHF.

This clone was observed a few times. The V gene is TRBV10-3, the J gene TRBJ2-1; 9 bases are a match to TRBD1. This CDR3 spans 14 amino acids. Germline loops: CDR1 ENHRY, CDR2 SYGVKD. With 4 bases clipped from V and 7 bases from J, the junction kept 5 bases outside the gene matches. The CDR3 DNA is TGTGCCATCAGTGGGACAGGGGACAAAAATGAGCAGTTCTTC. As protein: CAISGTGDKNEQFF.

Remarks on this clone: This likely reflects a read error, since a far larger clone is one base away. J is TRBJ2-1 and V is TRBV7-8, with 7 bases that match TRBD1. Trimming took 8 bases from V and 7 from J; bases not matched to a gene: 5. CDR1 and CDR2 (germline): SGHVS, FQNEAQ. This CDR3 contains 12 residues. The CDR3 reads CASGPRGNEQFF. CDR3 bases: TGTGCCAGCGGCCCCAGGGGGAATGAGCAGTTCTTC.

This clone was seen only once. This chain uses TRBV11-2 with TRBJ1-5; D call uncertain. With 4 bases removed from V and 1 base from J, the gap between germline ends came to 14 bases. The CDR3 is 16 amino acids. Germline values: CDR1 SGHAT, CDR2 FQNNGV. CDR3 nucleotides: TGTGCCAGCAGCTCCGGACTCCTGGCAAGCAATCAGCCCCAGCATTTT. Translating gives CASSSGLLASNQPQHF.

The rearrangement uses TRBV25-1 and TRBJ1-2; TRBD1 matches at 7 bases. V lost 3 bases and J lost 5; bases outside the gene matches: 9. Per germline, CDR1 MGHDK and CDR2 SYGVNS. This CDR3 is 15 amino acids long. CDR3: CASSDLGQEVYGYTF. The CDR3 bases are TGTGCCAGCAGTGACCTCGGACAGGAGGTATATGGCTACACCTTC.

This clone was observed once. The chain carries TRBV6-6 and TRBJ1-6; TRBD1 might be the D (6 bases). The CDR3 is made up of 13 amino acids. V lost 6 bases and J lost 7, with 10 bases in between. In germline, CDR1 is MNHNY, CDR2 SVGAGI (reference sequence). CDR3 nucleotide sequence: TGTGCCAGCAGAGGGGGGGCGAATTCACCCCTCCACTTT. It specifies CASRGGANSPLHF.

This chain uses TRBV4-1 with TRBJ1-2; tentative D call: TRBD1 (6 bases). The V end was cut by 1 base, the J end by 7 bases, with 16 bases between. From germline, CDR1 is MGHRA and CDR2 YSYEKL. This CDR3 is 15 amino acids long. CDR3 coding DNA: TGCGCCAGCAGCCAAGTTTCACAGGGAGAAGGTGGCTACACCTTC. Amino acids: CASSQVSQGEGGYTF.

This clone was seen more than once but under ten times. The same CDR3 is also encoded by other DNA sequences in this sample. The chain uses TRBV2 and TRBJ1-1; D gene unclear. CDR1 is SNHLY, CDR2 FYNNEI, per germline. V dropped 6 bases and J dropped 0 bases, with 2 bases sitting between them. The CDR3 has 11 amino acids. The CDR3 nucleotides are TGTGCCAGCAGGTTGAACACTGAAGCTTTCTTT. Translated: CASRLNTEAFF.

As regards this clone: One base away lies a much larger clone, so this may be a sequencing read error. Other DNA sequences in this specimen translate into the identical CDR3. The chain employs TRBV4-3 and TRBJ1-3; no clear D. CDR3 size: 14 residues. Looked up from germline, CDR1 is LGHNA and CDR2 is YSLEER. The CDR3 DNA follows: TGCGCCAGCAGCCAAGGCAACGCTGGGAACACCATATATTTT. Translation: CASSQGNAGNTIYF.

The chain uses TRBV13 and TRBJ1-6, with D perhaps TRBD1 (6 bases). The germline V gene has CDR1 PRHDT and CDR2 FYEKMQ (reference sequence). This CDR3 comprises 17 residues. Trimming took 1 base from V and 4 from J, leaving 14 bases between them. The CDR3 sequence is CASSLEGVASYNSPLHF. The DNA of the CDR3 is TGTGCCAGCAGCTTAGAGGGGGTCGCATCTTATAATTCACCCCTCCACTTT.

J is TRBJ2-1 and V is TRBV28; 12 bases fit TRBD2. With V trimmed by 3 bases and J by 0 bases, 9 bases remained unmatched. This CDR3 contains 19 residues. Germline loops: CDR1 MDHEN, CDR2 SYDVKM. The CDR3 loop is CASSFPGLAGGSSYNEQFF. CDR3 sequence (DNA): TGTGCCAGCAGTTTCCCGGGGCTAGCGGGGGGGAGCTCCTACAATGAGCAGTTCTTC.

The chain uses TRBV7-2 and TRBJ2-7, with TRBD2 identical over 10 bases. The CDR3 length is 16 residues. V was clipped by 5 bases and J by 1 base; unmatched bases: 8. Germline V gives CDR1 SGHTA, CDR2 FQGNSA. CDR3 loop: CASSLYSGGASYEQYF. The CDR3 region has the DNA TGTGCCAGCAGCCTGTACAGCGGGGGGGCGTCCTACGAGCAGTACTTC.

Details on this clone: The sample holds other DNA sequences that translate to the same CDR3. The chain's CDR3 is CASSLEGSGELFF. The DNA for the CDR3 is TGCGCCAGCAGCTTGGAGGGCTCCGGGGAGCTGTTTTTT. The rearrangement joins TRBV5-1 to TRBJ2-2; D call uncertain. Germline CDR1 reads SGHRS; CDR2 reads YFSETQ. Trimming left V 0 bases short and J 6 bases short, with 6 bases between. The CDR3 is made up of 13 amino acids.

This clone has a single count. The genes are TRBV5-4 and TRBJ1-2; D is uncertain. Germline lookup yields CDR1 SGHNT and CDR2 YYREEE (reference sequence). The V end was cut by 0 bases, the J end by 2 bases, with 5 bases between. The CDR3 has 13 residues. The CDR3 DNA sequence: TGTGCCAGCAGCTTGGGGGTGAACTATGGCTACACCTTC. Encoded protein: CASSLGVNYGYTF.

V gene TRBV9 combines with J gene TRBJ2-7; possible D gene TRBD2, 6 bases. With 4 bases removed from V and 6 bases from J, the gap between germline ends came to 20 bases. Germline assignment: CDR1 SGDLS and CDR2 YYNGEE. CDR3 length: 15 amino acids. CDR3 loop: CASSSGSGLISEQYF. In nucleotides, the CDR3 is TGTGCCAGCAGCTCCGGATCGGGACTTATCTCCGAGCAGTACTTC. Full variable domain (remainder filled in from reference TRBV9 and TRBJ2-7): DSGVTQTPKHLITATGQRVTLRCSPRSGDLSVYWYQQSLDQGLQFLIQYYNGEERAKGNILERFSAQQFPDLHSELNLSSLELGDSALYFCASSSGSGLISEQYFGPGTRLTVT.

This clone turned up a few times. This rearrangement joins TRBV5-1 to TRBJ2-5; 9 bases agree with TRBD1. Germline loops: CDR1 SGHRS, CDR2 YFSETQ. V dropped 4 bases and J dropped 5; count of bases not matched to a gene: 15. The CDR3 is made up of 17 amino acids. The CDR3 spells CASSGQGRRESVETQYF. DNA for the CDR3: TGCGCCAGCAGCGGACAGGGGCGGAGGGAAAGCGTGGAGACCCAGTACTTC.